The 16 T cell receptor beta chains below were found in one sample sequenced in a study of shared T cell receptors in the human thymus. Profiled with immunoSEQ multiplex PCR; TCRdb holds only in-frame clones, not every one. The sample includes some 400,000 clones, roughly 94% of them seen just once. The specimen was thymocytes. These receptors all stem from a human donor.

J is TRBJ2-5 and V is TRBV4-2; D gene unclear. Trimming shortened V by 4 bases and J by 5 bases, and 26 bases separated the two germline ends. The CDR3 spans 18 residues. CDR1 and CDR2 from the germline V gene are LGHNA and YNFKEQ. The CDR3 region is CASSRDDPYKNPYETQYF. CDR3 in DNA: TGTGCCAGCAGCCGAGATGACCCGTACAAGAACCCCTATGAGACCCAGTACTTC.

This clone appeared a few times. The J gene is TRBJ2-7, the V gene TRBV28, with D possibly being TRBD1 (6 bases). The CDR3 contains 14 residues. Germline V gene data show CDR1 as MDHEN and CDR2 as SYDVKM. Trimming stripped 6 bases from V and 3 bases from J, with 15 bases between. The CDR3 nucleotides are TGTGCCAGCAGGCAAGGACAGATTCGCTACGAGCAGTACTTC. Residues: CASRQGQIRYEQYF.

The chain couples TRBV28 to TRBJ2-1; D possibly corresponds to TRBD1 (5 bases). V lost 4 bases to trimming and J lost 1 base, with 17 bases between them. Looked up from germline, CDR1 is MDHEN and CDR2 is SYDVKM. The CDR3 consists of 17 residues. The CDR3 loop reads CASSSPTAGKSYNEQFF. The CDR3 DNA reads as TGTGCCAGCAGTTCCCCGACGGCAGGGAAATCCTACAATGAGCAGTTCTTC.

J is TRBJ2-7 and V is TRBV7-6, with 11 bases identical to TRBD2. CDR3 length equals 18 residues. V dropped 1 base and J dropped 4; count of bases not matched to a gene: 12. Germline V gene sequence: CDR1 SGHVS, CDR2 FNYEAQ. The CDR3 region has the DNA TGTGCCAGCAGCTTAGGGGGACTAGCGGCACCAATACCATACGAGCAGTACTTC. Protein product: CASSLGGLAAPIPYEQYF.

This rearrangement joins TRBV5-6 to TRBJ1-2, with TRBD1 identical over 7 bases. Germline trimming cut 5 bases from V and 6 bases from J; bases unmatched to any gene: 13. The CDR3 extends over 15 amino acids. Germline CDR1 and CDR2: SGHDT and YYEEEE. In DNA, the CDR3 is TGTGCCAGCAGGCTAAACCGACAGGGAGAAGATGGCTACACCTTC. It encodes CASRLNRQGEDGYTF.

The chain employs TRBV6-1 and TRBJ1-2; perhaps TRBD1 as D (5 bases). Looked up from germline, CDR1 is MNHNS and CDR2 is SASEGT. The V end was cut by 2 bases, the J end by 3 bases, with 10 bases between. This CDR3 comprises 14 residues. CDR3 sequence: CASSESRGDYGYTF. CDR3 sequence (DNA): TGTGCCAGCAGTGAAAGCAGAGGGGACTATGGCTACACCTTC.

This chain joins TRBV5-1 and TRBJ2-1; 13 positions match TRBD2. The germline CDR1 and CDR2 sequences are SGHRS and YFSETQ. The CDR3 sequence is 16 residues long. V gave up 0 bases and J gave up 7 bases; unmatched junction bases: 4. The CDR3 sequence is CASSLGGLAGVNEQFF. The CDR3 region has the DNA TGCGCCAGCAGCTTGGGAGGACTAGCGGGAGTAAATGAGCAGTTCTTC.

The chain employs TRBV28 and TRBJ1-3; 8 bases fit TRBD1. The CDR3 has 15 residues. Losses at the gene ends were 6 bases for V and 0 bases for J; bases not matched to a gene: 4. The germline CDR1 and CDR2 sequences are MDHEN and SYDVKM. CDR3 protein: CASSRTGTSGNTIYF. The CDR3 nucleotides are TGTGCCAGCAGCCGGACAGGGACCTCTGGAAACACCATATATTTT.

The rearrangement joins TRBV27 to TRBJ1-5, with 7 bases fitting TRBD1. Germline values: CDR1 MNHEY, CDR2 SMNVEV (reference sequence). The CDR3 has 15 residues. V dropped 6 bases and J dropped 2; count of bases not matched to a gene: 7. The CDR3 DNA reads TGTGCCAGCAGGATACAGGGGTCCGGCAATCAGCCCCAGCATTTT. It is translated as CASRIQGSGNQPQHF.

The rearrangement links TRBV14 to TRBJ2-1; 9 nucleotides agree with TRBD1. Germline assignment: CDR1 SGHDN and CDR2 FVKESK. The V and J ends lost 3 bases and 3 bases, in that order; junction bases with no gene match: 9. There are 17 residues in the CDR3. DNA for the CDR3: TGTGCCAGCAGCCACGGGGACAGGGCGTTGTACTACAATGAGCAGTTCTTC. Translating it yields CASSHGDRALYYNEQFF.

This chain connects TRBV27 to TRBJ2-3; D is possibly TRBD1 (8 bases). The CDR3 runs to 18 residues. The V and J ends lost 8 bases and 1 base respectively, with 25 bases between them. Germline CDR1 MNHEY, CDR2 SMNVEV (reference sequence). The CDR3 protein is CASRAGTGGRGGTDTQYF. CDR3 coding DNA: TGTGCCAGCCGCGCCGGGACAGGAGGGAGGGGTGGCACAGATACGCAGTATTTT.

The chain carries TRBV7-2 and TRBJ1-5; D remains unclear. CDR1 and CDR2 from the germline V gene are SGHTA and FQGNSA. V was shortened by 5 bases and J by 2 bases, with 10 bases between the two germline ends. This CDR3 is 14 amino acids long. The CDR3 DNA sequence: TGTGCCAGCAGCCATAATCGAGGCAATCAGCCCCAGCATTTT. Residues: CASSHNRGNQPQHF.

The chain recombines TRBV30 with TRBJ1-1; no reliable D call. The germline V and J ends were trimmed by 0 bases and 5 bases, with 13 bases remaining between them. There are 14 residues in the CDR3. Germline-derived CDR1 and CDR2 are GTSNPN and SVGIG (reference sequence). CDR3 sequence: CAWSVLNDGTEAFF. The CDR3 DNA reads as TGTGCCTGGAGTGTACTAAACGACGGGACTGAAGCTTTCTTT. The variable domain in full, completed from reference TRBV30 and TRBJ1-1, reads SQTIHQWPATLVQPVGSPLSLECTVEGTSNPNLYWYRQAAGRGLQLLFYSVGIGQISSEVPQNLSASRPQDRQFILSSKKLLLSDSGFYLCAWSVLNDGTEAFFGQGTRLTVV.

This rearrangement joins TRBV6-1 to TRBJ2-7, with TRBD2 matching over 10 bases. From germline, CDR1 is MNHNS and CDR2 SASEGT. This CDR3 comprises 18 residues. V dropped 3 bases and J dropped 3; count of bases not matched to a gene: 14. The CDR3 protein is CASSDVLAGAWRGYEQYF. As DNA, the CDR3 is TGTGCCAGCAGTGACGTTCTAGCGGGAGCGTGGAGAGGCTACGAGCAGTACTTC.

This clone was observed once. The gene calls are TRBV7-9 and TRBJ2-5; perhaps TRBD1 as D (5 bases). Trimming pared 5 bases from V and 1 base from J, leaving 14 bases between. The CDR3 is 15 residues long. Germline V CDR1 and CDR2: SEHNR, FQNEAQ (reference sequence). The CDR3 loop is CASSLSLDSQETQYF. The CDR3 DNA sequence: TGTGCCAGCAGCCTAAGCCTCGACAGCCAAGAGACCCAGTACTTC.

The gene calls are TRBV2 and TRBJ2-2, with D maybe TRBD2 (6 bases). The CDR3 consists of 19 residues. Trimming stripped 3 bases from V and 4 bases from J, with 24 bases between. Germline V gene sequence: CDR1 SNHLY, CDR2 FYNNEI. The CDR3 loop reads CASSDWGDLTDPITGELFF. The CDR3 DNA reads TGTGCCAGCAGTGATTGGGGGGACTTGACAGATCCGATCACCGGGGAGCTGTTTTTT.